This section outlines one T cell receptor beta chain sequence together with its context. Its antigen is undetermined. Deletions cut 7 bases from V and 1 base from J, with 19 bases between. Germline CDR1 and CDR2: SGHVS and FQNEAQ. This CDR3 is built from 16 residues. The data derive from a study of T cells after yellow fever vaccination. By 5'RACE template switching, TCR cDNA was produced, with a universal primer site and UMIs added in the process. Using its own MiXCR run on the 5' RACE reads, TCRdb lists one record per CDR3 protein. Here the sample spans hundreds of thousands of distinct CDR3 sequences, roughly 7.5% being singletons. Study-wide results and limits: Clones from primary vaccination mostly reappeared after the booster (roughly 95% CD4, about 88% CD8). A weaker secondary response peaked on day 5, the primary on day 15.

The sequences come from PBMCs, collected about 49 days after the first yellow fever vaccination. The rearrangement uses TRBV7-8 and TRBJ2-5, with D tentatively TRBD2 (7 bases). The receptor was derived from a man aged 18 to 29 who received the YFV17D yellow fever vaccine. CDR3 residues: CASIERGAGTQETQYF. The DNA of the CDR3 is TGTGCCAGCATCGAACGGGGGGCGGGGACCCAAGAGACCCAGTACTTC.